Given below is one TCR beta chain in context. Compared with germline, one end of the junction differs, possibly owing to a read error. Unique molecular identifiers were incorporated into the prepared TCRbeta library. From the PCR reads, TCRdb called clonotypes with MiXCR, one entry per CDR3 protein. The sample lists approximately 200,000 distinct CDR3 sequences, roughly 15% occurring once. The CDR3 extends over 15 amino acids. The data originate from a study of T-cell reconstitution after alpha-beta-depleted transplantation in children. The receptor comes from a human donor who donated a stem cell graft to a child with acute lymphoblastic leukemia. Sequenced here: PBMCs from the stem cell graft donor, sampled from the stem cell graft. The rearrangement uses TRBV12-3 or TRBV12-4 and TRBJ2-2, with a possible D match to TRBD2 (6 bases). The CDR3 DNA is TGTGCCAGCAGTTTGATTCGCGGGGTAGCCGGGGAGCTGTTTTTC. As protein: CASSLIRGVAGELFF.